Below, 20 T cell receptor beta chains from the same sample are listed, as sequenced in a study of T cells in Graves' hyperthyroidism and ophthalmopathy. What was amplified from RNA transcripts were TCR beta CDR3 regions. The HTBI primer set drove a first-round RT-PCR of the TCR CDR3. Each CDR3 protein is one row after TCRdb ran MiXCR on the multiplex PCR reads. Seen here are about 250,000 distinct CDR3 sequences, around 26% observed once, and the top ten hold roughly 32%. The specimen was blood. Receptors were obtained from a woman aged 40 to 50 with Graves' ophthalmopathy.

This clonotype has a count of ten or more. This rearrangement joins TRBV28 to TRBJ2-7; D uncertain. Germline-derived CDR1 and CDR2 are MDHEN and SYDVKM. This CDR3 spans 14 amino acids. The V end was cut by 3 bases, the J end by 0 bases, with 9 bases between. CDR3 in DNA: TGTGCCAGCAGTTTTGACGGAAGCTCCTACGAGCAGTACTTC. Protein: CASSFDGSSYEQYF.

This sequence joins TRBV9 and TRBJ2-7; 7 bases agree with TRBD2. The CDR3 is 17 amino acids. Germline V lookup: CDR1 SGDLS, CDR2 YYNGEE. Trimming at V came to 3 bases and at J to 2 bases, leaving 14 bases not matched to a gene. The CDR3 DNA is TGTGCCAGCAGCGCGGGACTCCCGGGACTACCTGCCTACGAGCAGTACTTC. Residues: CASSAGLPGLPAYEQYF.

The sample holds many counts of this clonotype. The V call is TRBV5-8, the J call TRBJ1-1; D might be TRBD1 (6 bases). Trimming pared 0 bases from V and 9 bases from J, leaving 15 bases between. Germline CDR1 is SGHTS and CDR2 is YDEGEE. The CDR3 contains 14 residues. The CDR3 reads CASSLGQGSHKAFF. CDR3 bases: TGTGCCAGCAGCTTGGGGCAGGGGTCTCATAAAGCTTTCTTT.

Ten or more counts support this clonotype. The chain couples TRBV29-1 to TRBJ2-7; 8 bases align to TRBD1. This CDR3 has 16 amino acids. V trimming: 1 base; J trimming: 4 bases; junction bases outside the gene matches: 12. Germline V gives CDR1 SQVTM, CDR2 ANQGSEA. The DNA of the CDR3 is TGCAGCGTTGAAGCGACAATGGGGACAGGACCATACGAGCAGTACTTC. Translation: CSVEATMGTGPYEQYF.

This clonotype was found once. The V and J genes are TRBV7-8 and TRBJ1-2; D is perhaps TRBD1 (6 bases). The length of the CDR3 is 15 residues. Germline values: CDR1 SGHVS, CDR2 FQNEAQ. The V end was cut by 5 bases, the J end by 6 bases, with 19 bases between. The CDR3 reads CASSLLPVGAHGYTF. The CDR3 nucleotides are TGTGCCAGCAGCCTCCTCCCGGTGGGGGCGCATGGCTACACCTTC.

This clonotype was picked up a small number of times. The CDR3 loop reads CSVVGLAGSFSYEQYF. CDR3 DNA sequence: TGCAGCGTTGTCGGACTAGCGGGTTCCTTCTCCTACGAGCAGTACTTC. The chain links TRBV29-1 to TRBJ2-7, with TRBD2 matching over 11 bases. The CDR3 is made up of 16 amino acids. The germline V gene has CDR1 SQVTM and CDR2 ANQGSEA. V trimming: 4 bases; J trimming: 0 bases; junction bases outside the gene matches: 8.

This clonotype appeared many times. The chain couples TRBV12-3 or TRBV12-4 to TRBJ1-1; TRBD1 aligns across 7 bases. There are 16 residues in the CDR3. Trimming took 5 bases from V and 1 from J; bases not matched to a gene: 10. Written as DNA, the CDR3 is TGTGCCAGCAGTCGGTGGTGGACAGGTGGGAACACTGAAGCTTTCTTT. Encoded protein: CASSRWWTGGNTEAFF.

The sample holds many counts of this clonotype. CDR3 coding DNA: TGCAGTGCTAGACTTCCCGGACTAGCGGGGGAGACCCAGTACTTC. Protein product: CSARLPGLAGETQYF. This sequence joins TRBV20-1 and TRBJ2-5, with 12 bases fitting TRBD2. J lost 5 bases, V lost 2 bases, and 6 bases had no gene match. Germline-derived CDR1 and CDR2 are DFQATT and SNEGSKA (reference sequence). The CDR3 covers 15 residues.

Only a few counts were recorded for this clonotype. The chain joins TRBV18 to TRBJ2-4; 7 nucleotides agree with TRBD2. The CDR3 is made up of 17 amino acids. The germline V gene has CDR1 KGHSH and CDR2 LQKENI. V trimming: 1 base; J trimming: 4 bases; junction bases outside the gene matches: 10. DNA of the CDR3: TGTGCCAGCTCACCACAGGGCGGGAGTTTATCTAAAAACATTCAGTACTTC. Protein sequence: CASSPQGGSLSKNIQYF. Full variable domain (outside the CDR3, taken from reference TRBV18 and TRBJ2-4): NAGVMQNPRHLVRRRGQEARLRCSPMKGHSHVYWYRQLPEEGLKFMVYLQKENIIDESGMPKERFSAEFPKEGPSILRIQQVVRGDSAAYFCASSPQGGSLSKNIQYFGAGTRLSVL.

The rearrangement links TRBV12-3 or TRBV12-4 to TRBJ1-5; no firm D call. Trimming took 3 bases from V and 3 from J, leaving 18 bases between them. This CDR3 comprises 17 residues. CDR3 DNA sequence: TGTGCCAGCAGTTTTCGGACCGCAACATGGGACAATCAGCCCCAGCATTTT. Protein product: CASSFRTATWDNQPQHF.

The chain combines TRBV5-8 with TRBJ2-7; D is undetermined. This CDR3 has 14 residues. Germline-derived CDR1 and CDR2 are SGHTS and YDEGEE. V dropped 4 bases and J dropped 0 bases, with 11 bases sitting between them. Written as DNA, the CDR3 is TGTGCCAGCAGCCGCACACAGAGCTCCTACGAGCAGTACTTC. Protein sequence: CASSRTQSSYEQYF.

This clonotype occurred many times. This chain links TRBV13 with TRBJ2-7; possible D gene TRBD2, 6 bases. The CDR3 totals 13 residues. V lost 3 bases to trimming and J lost 5 bases, with 11 bases between them. Germline assignment: CDR1 PRHDT and CDR2 FYEKMQ (reference sequence). CDR3 loop: CASSFAGIHEQYF. As DNA, the CDR3 is TGTGCCAGCAGCTTTGCGGGGATTCACGAGCAGTACTTC.

The table lists this clonotype with many counts. This chain links TRBV29-1 with TRBJ2-2; D might be TRBD2 (7 bases). CDR3 length: 14 residues. From germline, CDR1 is SQVTM and CDR2 ANQGSEA. The V end was cut by 3 bases, the J end by 5 bases, with 13 bases between. This CDR3 reads CSVDGGLGTGELFF. In DNA form, the CDR3 reads TGCAGCGTTGACGGGGGGCTTGGGACCGGGGAGCTGTTTTTT.

The J gene is TRBJ1-2, the V gene TRBV5-4, with 8 bases matching TRBD1. This CDR3 has 15 amino acids. The V and J ends lost 3 bases and 2 bases, in that order; junction bases with no gene match: 6. Germline CDR1 SGHNT, CDR2 YYREEE (reference sequence). The CDR3 DNA reads TGTGCCAGCAGCTCTCCACAGGGGGGAAACTATGGCTACACCTTC. This gives the protein CASSSPQGGNYGYTF.

Written as DNA, the CDR3 is TGTGCCAGCAGCAGACTAGCGGGACCTAGCTCCTACAATGAGCAGTTCTTC. This gives the protein CASSRLAGPSSYNEQFF. This chain joins TRBV11-2 and TRBJ2-1; TRBD2 matches at 11 bases. The CDR3 spans 17 residues. V trimming: 5 bases; J trimming: 0 bases; junction bases outside the gene matches: 6. Per the germline V gene, CDR1 is SGHAT and CDR2 is FQNNGV. The full variable domain, in which reference TRBV11-2 and TRBJ2-1 provide the parts outside the CDR3, is EAGVAQSPRYKIIEKRQSVAFWCNPISGHATLYWYQQILGQGPKLLIQFQNNGVVDDSQLPKDRFSAERLKGVDSTLKIQPAKLEDSAVYLCASSRLAGPSSYNEQFFGPGTRLTVL.

This clonotype was counted many times. The rearrangement uses TRBV28 and TRBJ2-7, with D possibly TRBD1 on 5 matching bases. The germline gives CDR1 MDHEN, CDR2 SYDVKM. The CDR3 is 12 residues long. Trimming stripped 3 bases from V and 6 bases from J, with 9 bases between. Written as DNA, the CDR3 is TGTGCCAGCAGTTTCCCAGGGCTCGAGCAGTACTTC. Protein sequence: CASSFPGLEQYF.

This clonotype has at least ten counts. The rearrangement joins TRBV28 to TRBJ2-7, with D possibly called TRBD1 or TRBD2 (5 bases each). The CDR3 has 14 residues. Germline lookup yields CDR1 MDHEN and CDR2 SYDVKM. The V and J ends lost 5 bases and 0 bases respectively, with 11 bases between them. The DNA for the CDR3 is TGTGCCAGCAGTCTGGGGGTGTTCTCCTACGAGCAGTACTTC. Its translation is CASSLGVFSYEQYF.

This clonotype was seen ten or more times. The chain links TRBV30 to TRBJ2-7; 10 bases fit TRBD2. V shed 2 bases and J 7 bases; nucleotides not matched to a gene: 11. The CDR3 runs to 15 residues. Germline CDR1 GTSNPN, CDR2 SVGIG (reference sequence). The CDR3 region has the DNA TGTGCCTGGAGTTCCCCCCTAGCGGGGGTTTGGGAGCAGTACTTC. Translating gives CAWSSPLAGVWEQYF.

This clonotype was counted at least ten times. The J gene is TRBJ2-7, the V gene TRBV6-1; TRBD1 is a possible D gene (5 bases). Between the trimmed V and J ends, which lost 4 bases and 0 bases, there was a span of 13 bases. Germline CDR1 is MNHNS and CDR2 is SASEGT. CDR3 size: 15 residues. The CDR3 coding sequence is TGTGCCAGCAGTGCCGACAGAATCACCTCCTACGAGCAGTACTTC. Encoded protein: CASSADRITSYEQYF.

This clonotype was found a few times. V is TRBV7-2 and J is TRBJ1-5; the D gene is possibly TRBD1 (5 bases). Per the germline V gene, CDR1 is SGHTA and CDR2 is FQGNSA. The CDR3 is 12 residues long. Trimming stripped 8 bases from V and 6 bases from J, with 11 bases between. The CDR3 here is CASAFQGQPQHF. The CDR3 nucleotides are TGTGCCAGCGCATTCCAGGGTCAGCCCCAGCATTTT.